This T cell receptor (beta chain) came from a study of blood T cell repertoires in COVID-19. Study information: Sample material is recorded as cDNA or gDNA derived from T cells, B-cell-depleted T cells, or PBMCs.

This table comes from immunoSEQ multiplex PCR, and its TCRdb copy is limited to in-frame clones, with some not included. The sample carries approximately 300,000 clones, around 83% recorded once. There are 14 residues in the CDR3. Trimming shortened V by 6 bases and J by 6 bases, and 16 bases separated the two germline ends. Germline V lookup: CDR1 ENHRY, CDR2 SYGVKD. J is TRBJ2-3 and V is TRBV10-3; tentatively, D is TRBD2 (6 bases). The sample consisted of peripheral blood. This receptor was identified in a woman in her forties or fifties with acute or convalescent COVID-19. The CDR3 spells CAIRPTSNRDTQYF. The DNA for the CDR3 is TGTGCCATCAGACCGACTAGTAACCGCGATACGCAGTATTTT.